The entry below gives a single T cell receptor (beta chain) sequence along with its context. This sample is part of a study of blood T cell repertoires in COVID-19. Study as a whole: COVID-19 samples collected from the United States, Italy and Spain covered acute and convalescent phases. The cDNA or gDNA used as material had been derived from T cells, B-cell-depleted T cells, or PBMCs.

The V and J ends lost 5 bases and 8 bases respectively, with 18 bases between them. CDR1 LNHDA and CDR2 SQIVND come from the germline V gene (reference sequence). The CDR3 consists of 15 residues. Original handling: For nucleated cells, counts were estimated from reference gene primer amplification. The data were produced by immunoSEQ multiplex PCR, yet TCRdb's version contains in-frame clones alone and is incomplete. That table gives V, J and clone size, and the DNA gave D and trimming. There are roughly 15,000 clones in the sample; roughly 84% occur only once, and more than 25% lies in the top ten.

The V and J genes are TRBV19 and TRBJ2-2, with a tentative D call TRBD1 (5 bases). The clonotype originates from a man over 45 with active COVID-19. What was sequenced was peripheral blood. This chain's CDR3 is CASSLKPTQVGELFF. As DNA, the CDR3 is TGTGCCAGTAGTCTCAAACCCACACAGGTGGGGGAGCTGTTTTTT.